This entry is about one T cell receptor beta chain. The antigen is not known. Trimming took 6 bases from V and 2 from J; bases not matched to a gene: 3. The length of the CDR3 is 13 residues. Germline V gives CDR1 DFQATT, CDR2 SNEGSKA (reference sequence). The sample is drawn from a study of blood T cells in healthy people across ages. Study-level results: Underestimates were what the diversity estimates from one million T cells were considered to be. Roughly linear declines in TCR beta diversity per million T cells occurred with age.

Total RNA was isolated from each sample in quantities of at least 5.5 micrograms. Primers used in a second PCR of about 7 to 12 cycles were a sample-barcoded 5' primer and a J-beta primer mix. TCRdb processed the 5' RACE reads anew with MiXCR; each CDR3 protein has one entry. The profile covers about 780,000 distinct CDR3 sequences, with about half appearing a single time and 15% to 20% taken by the ten largest. The chain recombines TRBV20-1 with TRBJ2-3; 9 positions agree with TRBD2. This sequence originates from an elderly man in good health. The sequencing input was blood. The CDR3 coding sequence is TGCAGTGCCCTAGCGGGGCTCACAGATACGCAGTATTTT. Protein sequence: CSALAGLTDTQYF.